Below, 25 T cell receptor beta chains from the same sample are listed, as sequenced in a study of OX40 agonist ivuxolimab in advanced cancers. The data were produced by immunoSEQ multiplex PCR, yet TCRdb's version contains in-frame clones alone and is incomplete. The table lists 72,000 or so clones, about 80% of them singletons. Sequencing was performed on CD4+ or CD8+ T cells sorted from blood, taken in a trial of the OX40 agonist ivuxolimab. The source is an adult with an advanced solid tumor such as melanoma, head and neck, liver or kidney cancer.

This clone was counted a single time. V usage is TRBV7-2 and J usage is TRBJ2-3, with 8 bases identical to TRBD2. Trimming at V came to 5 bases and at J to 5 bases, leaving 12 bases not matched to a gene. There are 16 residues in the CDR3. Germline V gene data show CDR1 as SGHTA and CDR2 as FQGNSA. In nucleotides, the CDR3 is TGTGCCAGCAGCCCCCGGGGGGGGGCCGGTGGAGATACGCAGTATTTT. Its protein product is CASSPRGGAGGDTQYF. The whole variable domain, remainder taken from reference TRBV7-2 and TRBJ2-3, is GAGVSQSPSNKVTEKGKDVELRCDPISGHTALYWYRQSLGQGLEFLIYFQGNSAPDKSGLPSDRFSAERTGGSVSTLTIQRTQQEDSAVYLCASSPRGGAGGDTQYFGPGTRLTVL.

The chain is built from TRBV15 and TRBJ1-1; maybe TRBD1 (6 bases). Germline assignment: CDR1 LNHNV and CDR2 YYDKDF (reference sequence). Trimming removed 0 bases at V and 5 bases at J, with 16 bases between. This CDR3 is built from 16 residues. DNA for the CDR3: TGTGCCACCAGCAGAGACCCTAGTCTCAGGGGAACTGAAGCTTTCTTT. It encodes CATSRDPSLRGTEAFF.

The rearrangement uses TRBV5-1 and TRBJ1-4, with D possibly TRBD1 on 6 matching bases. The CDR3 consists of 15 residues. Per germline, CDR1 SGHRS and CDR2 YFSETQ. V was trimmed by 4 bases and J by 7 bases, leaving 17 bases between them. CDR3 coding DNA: TGCGCCAGCAGCCCGGAGGCAGGGGACGCTGAAAAACTGTTTTTT. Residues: CASSPEAGDAEKLFF. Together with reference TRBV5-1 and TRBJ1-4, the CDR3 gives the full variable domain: KAGVTQTPRYLIKTRGQQVTLSCSPISGHRSVSWYQQTPGQGLQFLFEYFSETQRNKGNFPGRFSGRQFSNSRSEMNVSTLELGDSALYLCASSPEAGDAEKLFFGSGTQLSVL.

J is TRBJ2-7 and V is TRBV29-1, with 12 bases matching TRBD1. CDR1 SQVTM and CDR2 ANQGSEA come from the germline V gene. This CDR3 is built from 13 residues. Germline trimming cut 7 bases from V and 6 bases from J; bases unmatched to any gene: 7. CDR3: CSATPGQGAEQYF. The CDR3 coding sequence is TGCAGCGCGACCCCGGGACAGGGGGCCGAGCAGTACTTC.

The CDR3: CASSRILQGSTYNEQFF. The CDR3 coding sequence is TGCGCCAGCAGCCGTATTCTACAGGGGAGCACATACAATGAGCAGTTCTTC. The chain uses TRBV4-1 and TRBJ2-1; 7 bases agree with TRBD1. Germline V gene lookup returns CDR1 MGHRA and CDR2 YSYEKL. The CDR3 spans 17 residues. The ends lost 4 bases at V and 4 bases at J; junction bases unmatched: 13.

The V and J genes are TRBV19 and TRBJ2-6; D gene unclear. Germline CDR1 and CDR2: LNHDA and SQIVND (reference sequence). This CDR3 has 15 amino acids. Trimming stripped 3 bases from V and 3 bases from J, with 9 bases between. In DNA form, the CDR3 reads TGTGCCAGTAGTATGTCAAGCCTTGGGGCCAACGTCCTGACTTTC. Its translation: CASSMSSLGANVLTF.

The CDR3 here is CASSYPIGGRETQYF. The DNA for the CDR3 is TGTGCCAGCAGTTACCCCATCGGCGGGCGGGAGACCCAGTACTTC. The rearrangement joins TRBV6-6 to TRBJ2-5, with D possibly TRBD2 on 5 matching bases. CDR1 is MNHNY and CDR2 is SVGAGI in the germline V gene (reference sequence). Trimming took 2 bases from V and 5 from J, leaving 15 bases between them. This CDR3 comprises 15 residues.

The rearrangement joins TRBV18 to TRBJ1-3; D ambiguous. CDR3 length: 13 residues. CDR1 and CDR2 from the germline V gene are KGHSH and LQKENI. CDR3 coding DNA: TGTGTTACGCGGTTTACTTCTGGAAACACCATATATTTT. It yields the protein CVTRFTSGNTIYF.

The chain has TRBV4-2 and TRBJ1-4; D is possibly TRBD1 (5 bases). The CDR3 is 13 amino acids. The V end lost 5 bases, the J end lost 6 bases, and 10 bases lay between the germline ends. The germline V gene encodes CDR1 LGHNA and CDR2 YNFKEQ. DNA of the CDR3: TGTGCCAGCAGCTTGAAGGGGCATGAAAAACTGTTTTTT. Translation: CASSLKGHEKLFF.

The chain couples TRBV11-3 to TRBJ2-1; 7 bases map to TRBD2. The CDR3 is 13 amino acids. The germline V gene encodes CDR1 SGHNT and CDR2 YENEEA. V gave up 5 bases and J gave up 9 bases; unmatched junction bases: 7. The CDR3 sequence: CASSGTPGGEQFF. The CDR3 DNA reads TGTGCCAGCAGCGGAACCCCGGGGGGTGAGCAGTTCTTC.

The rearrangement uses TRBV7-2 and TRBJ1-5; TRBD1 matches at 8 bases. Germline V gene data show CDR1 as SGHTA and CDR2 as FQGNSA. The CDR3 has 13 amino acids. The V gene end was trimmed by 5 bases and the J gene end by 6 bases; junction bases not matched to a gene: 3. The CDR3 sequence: CASSQDRAQPQHF. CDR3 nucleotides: TGTGCCAGCAGCCAGGACAGGGCTCAGCCCCAGCATTTT.

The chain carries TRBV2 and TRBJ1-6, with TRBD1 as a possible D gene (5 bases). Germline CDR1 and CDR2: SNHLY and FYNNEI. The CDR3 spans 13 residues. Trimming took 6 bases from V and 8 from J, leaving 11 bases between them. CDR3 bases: TGTGCCAGCAGGGGGACGGGGGATTCACCCCTCCACTTT. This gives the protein CASRGTGDSPLHF.

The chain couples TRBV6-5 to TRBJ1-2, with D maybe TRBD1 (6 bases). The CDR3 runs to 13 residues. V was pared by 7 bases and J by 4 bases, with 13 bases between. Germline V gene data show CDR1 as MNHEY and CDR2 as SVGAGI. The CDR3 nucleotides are TGTGCCAGCAAGGAGGGACACCTCTATGGCTACACCTTC. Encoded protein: CASKEGHLYGYTF.

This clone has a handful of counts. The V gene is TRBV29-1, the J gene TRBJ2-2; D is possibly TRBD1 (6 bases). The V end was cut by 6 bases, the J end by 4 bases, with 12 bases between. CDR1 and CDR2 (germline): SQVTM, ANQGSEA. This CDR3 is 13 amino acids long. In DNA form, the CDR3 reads TGCAGCGTGGCCAGGGGTTTCACCGGGGAGCTGTTTTTT. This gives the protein CSVARGFTGELFF.

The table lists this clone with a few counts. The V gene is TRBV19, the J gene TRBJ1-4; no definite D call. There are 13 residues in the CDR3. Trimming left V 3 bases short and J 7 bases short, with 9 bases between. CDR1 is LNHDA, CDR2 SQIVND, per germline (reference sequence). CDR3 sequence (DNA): TGTGCCAGTAGTATGGGGTCTCGTGAAAAACTGTTTTTT. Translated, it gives CASSMGSREKLFF.

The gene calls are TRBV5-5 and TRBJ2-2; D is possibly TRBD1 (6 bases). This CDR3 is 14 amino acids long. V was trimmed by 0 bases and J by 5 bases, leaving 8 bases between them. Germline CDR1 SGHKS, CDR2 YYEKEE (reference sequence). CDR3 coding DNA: TGTGCCAGCAGCTTGGTTGGACAGACCGGGGAGCTGTTTTTT. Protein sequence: CASSLVGQTGELFF.

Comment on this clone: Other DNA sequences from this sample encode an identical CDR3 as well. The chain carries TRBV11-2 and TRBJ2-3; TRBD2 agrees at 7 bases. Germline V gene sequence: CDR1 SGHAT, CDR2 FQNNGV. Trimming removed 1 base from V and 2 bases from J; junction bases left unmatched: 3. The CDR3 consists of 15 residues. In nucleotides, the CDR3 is TGTGCCAGCAGCTTAGGGGGGGGGAACACAGATACGCAGTATTTT. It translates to CASSLGGGNTDTQYF.

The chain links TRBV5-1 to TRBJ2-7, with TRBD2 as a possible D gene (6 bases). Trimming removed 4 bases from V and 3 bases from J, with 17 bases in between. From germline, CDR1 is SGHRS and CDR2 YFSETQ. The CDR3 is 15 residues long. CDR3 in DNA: TGCGCCAGCAGCACCGGACTACCAGGACTCTACGAGCAGTACTTC. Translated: CASSTGLPGLYEQYF.

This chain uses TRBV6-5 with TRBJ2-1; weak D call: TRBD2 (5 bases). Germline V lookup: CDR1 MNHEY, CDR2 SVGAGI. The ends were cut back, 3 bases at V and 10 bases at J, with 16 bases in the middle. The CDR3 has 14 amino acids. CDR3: CASSYRLSGREQFF. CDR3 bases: TGTGCCAGCAGTTATCGGCTCTCGGGAAGAGAGCAGTTCTTC.

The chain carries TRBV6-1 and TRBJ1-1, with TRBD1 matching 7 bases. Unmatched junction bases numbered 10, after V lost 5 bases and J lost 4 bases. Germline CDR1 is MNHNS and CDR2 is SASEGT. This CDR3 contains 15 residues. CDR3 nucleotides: TGTGCCAGCAGTTCCATTAGGACAGGTGGCACTGAAGCTTTCTTT. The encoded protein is CASSSIRTGGTEAFF.

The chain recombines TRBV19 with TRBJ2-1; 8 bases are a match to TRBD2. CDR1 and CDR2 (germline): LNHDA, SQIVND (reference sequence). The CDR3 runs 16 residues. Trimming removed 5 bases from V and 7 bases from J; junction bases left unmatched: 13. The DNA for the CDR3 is TGTGCCAGTAGTTCAACGGGGGGGCGAATGTCGAATGAGCAGTTCTTC. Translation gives CASSSTGGRMSNEQFF.

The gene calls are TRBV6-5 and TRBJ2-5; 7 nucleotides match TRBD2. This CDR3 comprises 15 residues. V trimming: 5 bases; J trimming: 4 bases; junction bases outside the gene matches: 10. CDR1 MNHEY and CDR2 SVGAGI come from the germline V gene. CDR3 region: CASSTLGRAAETQYF. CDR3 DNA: TGTGCCAGCAGTACCTTAGGGAGGGCGGCAGAGACCCAGTACTTC.

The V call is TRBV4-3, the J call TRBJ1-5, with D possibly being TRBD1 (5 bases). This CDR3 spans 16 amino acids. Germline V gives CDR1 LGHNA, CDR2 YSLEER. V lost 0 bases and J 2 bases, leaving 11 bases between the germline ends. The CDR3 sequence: CASSQDGGIGNQPQHF. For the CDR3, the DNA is TGCGCCAGCAGCCAAGATGGGGGGATAGGCAATCAGCCCCAGCATTTT.

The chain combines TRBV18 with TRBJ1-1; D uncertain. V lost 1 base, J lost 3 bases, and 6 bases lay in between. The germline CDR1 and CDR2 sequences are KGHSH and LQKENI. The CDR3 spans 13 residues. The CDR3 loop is CASSPRVDTEAFF. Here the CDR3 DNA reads TGTGCCAGCTCACCACGGGTAGACACTGAAGCTTTCTTT.

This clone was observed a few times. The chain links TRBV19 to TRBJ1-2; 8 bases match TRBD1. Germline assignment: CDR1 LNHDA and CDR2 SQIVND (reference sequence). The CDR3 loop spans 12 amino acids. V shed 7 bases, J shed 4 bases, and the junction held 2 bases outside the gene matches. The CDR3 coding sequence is TGTGCCAGTAAAGGACAGGGCTATGGCTACACCTTC. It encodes CASKGQGYGYTF.